The next 25 T cell receptor beta chains were all read from a single sample in a study of blood T cell repertoires in COVID-19. Generated by immunoSEQ multiplex PCR, the TCRdb table keeps only in-frame clones and is missing some. The top ten hold around 9.1% of the sample, which has fewer than 300,000 clones, 86% seen once. The sequenced sample was peripheral blood. The receptors were sampled from a man aged 35-49 years who had recovered from COVID-19.

The V and J genes are TRBV4-3 and TRBJ2-7, with D perhaps TRBD2 (5 bases). Germline-derived CDR1 and CDR2 are LGHNA and YSLEER. V was cut by 0 bases and J by 3 bases, with 9 bases left in between. The CDR3 sequence is 14 residues long. The CDR3 sequence is CASSQEIRGYEQYF. In nucleotides, the CDR3 is TGCGCCAGCAGCCAAGAAATTCGGGGCTACGAGCAGTACTTC.

The rearrangement uses TRBV2 and TRBJ1-2, with unresolved D. The CDR3 is made up of 14 amino acids. Trimming took 2 bases from V and 7 from J, leaving 14 bases between them. CDR1 SNHLY and CDR2 FYNNEI come from the germline V gene. The CDR3 reads CASSELRGSGGYTF. CDR3 bases: TGTGCCAGCAGTGAACTCCGGGGATCCGGTGGCTACACCTTC.

The V call is TRBV9, the J call TRBJ2-3, with a tentative D call TRBD1 (5 bases). Trimming cost V 5 bases and J 2 bases, with 15 bases left between them. The germline CDR1 and CDR2 sequences are SGDLS and YYNGEE. This CDR3 is built from 15 residues. The DNA of the CDR3 is TGTGCCAGCAGTGAGACAGACGGGCTCACAGATACGCAGTATTTT. Protein product: CASSETDGLTDTQYF. The full variable domain, in which reference TRBV9 and TRBJ2-3 provide the parts outside the CDR3, is DSGVTQTPKHLITATGQRVTLRCSPRSGDLSVYWYQQSLDQGLQFLIQYYNGEERAKGNILERFSAQQFPDLHSELNLSSLELGDSALYFCASSETDGLTDTQYFGPGTRLTVL.

The J gene is TRBJ1-1, the V gene TRBV7-2, with 7 bases aligning to TRBD1. The CDR3 contains 15 residues. Germline V gene sequence: CDR1 SGHTA, CDR2 FQGNSA. V dropped 2 bases and J dropped 0; count of bases not matched to a gene: 3. The CDR3 nucleotides read TGTGCCAGCAGCTTAATTACAGGGGTGAACACTGAAGCTTTCTTT. Amino acids: CASSLITGVNTEAFF.

The V call is TRBV6-4, the J call TRBJ2-1; 10 bases align to TRBD2. The CDR3 totals 18 residues. From germline, CDR1 is MRHNA and CDR2 SNTAGT. J lost 6 bases, V lost 4 bases, and 15 bases had no gene match. DNA of the CDR3: TGTGCCAGCAGTGGCCTTGGTTTGGTAGCGGGAGGTCCCAATGAGCAGTTCTTC. The encoded protein is CASSGLGLVAGGPNEQFF.

The chain joins TRBV6-1 to TRBJ2-1, with TRBD2 identical over 9 bases. Germline assignment: CDR1 MNHNS and CDR2 SASEGT. The CDR3 loop spans 16 amino acids. The ends lost 2 bases at V and 10 bases at J; junction bases unmatched: 12. This chain's CDR3 is CASSEPTSGNAWEQFF. The CDR3 DNA reads as TGTGCCAGCAGTGAACCGACTAGCGGTAACGCGTGGGAGCAGTTCTTC.

V usage is TRBV6-6 and J usage is TRBJ1-2, with a weak D call TRBD1 (6 bases). The germline V gene has CDR1 MNHNY and CDR2 SVGAGI (reference sequence). V lost 2 bases to trimming and J lost 2 bases, with 12 bases between them. The CDR3 is 15 residues long. CDR3 residues: CASSYEGTQNYGYTF. The CDR3 DNA follows: TGTGCCAGCAGTTACGAAGGGACACAAAACTATGGCTACACCTTC.

The chain combines TRBV4-1 with TRBJ1-4, with no clear D. Germline CDR1 is MGHRA and CDR2 is YSYEKL. CDR3 length: 14 amino acids. Trimming took off 0 bases at V and 8 bases at J, with 10 bases between the two ends. CDR3 residues: CASSQEDRREKLFF. DNA for the CDR3: TGCGCCAGCAGCCAAGAGGATAGGAGGGAAAAACTGTTTTTT.

The chain combines TRBV5-1 with TRBJ2-1; 14 bases agree with TRBD2. V lost 4 bases, J lost 9 bases, and 3 bases stayed unmatched. Germline lookup yields CDR1 SGHRS and CDR2 YFSETQ. This CDR3 has 14 residues. The CDR3 nucleotides are TGCGCCAGCAGCGGAGGACTAGCGGGAGGTGAGCAGTTCTTC. This gives the protein CASSGGLAGGEQFF.

The chain couples TRBV4-2 to TRBJ2-3; 8 nucleotides line up with TRBD2. The V and J ends lost 1 base and 2 bases, in that order; junction bases with no gene match: 5. The germline gives CDR1 LGHNA, CDR2 YNFKEQ. The CDR3 runs 16 residues. The CDR3 spells CASSQGAGVLTDTQYF. The CDR3 DNA reads as TGTGCCAGCAGCCAAGGAGCGGGGGTGCTCACAGATACGCAGTATTTT.

The rearrangement joins TRBV25-1 to TRBJ1-1; a weak D match, TRBD1 (5 bases). V shed 4 bases and J shed 1 base, with 10 bases lying between them. Germline loops: CDR1 MGHDK, CDR2 SYGVNS. The CDR3 runs 14 residues. CDR3 amino acids: CASSVGLPNTEAFF. DNA of the CDR3: TGTGCCAGCAGTGTGGGACTCCCGAACACTGAAGCTTTCTTT.

The chain joins TRBV15 to TRBJ2-3; the match to TRBD2 covers 12 bases. Germline assignment: CDR1 LNHNV and CDR2 YYDKDF (reference sequence). Trimming removed 6 bases from V and 4 bases from J; junction bases left unmatched: 5. The CDR3 loop spans 15 amino acids. The CDR3 bases are TGTGCCACCAGGGCGCCTAGCGGGGGGGCAGATACGCAGTATTTT. It yields the protein CATRAPSGGADTQYF.

The gene calls are TRBV2 and TRBJ2-1, with 9 positions matching TRBD1. Germline values: CDR1 SNHLY, CDR2 FYNNEI. The J segment lost 5 bases and the V segment lost 6 bases, leaving 5 bases of the junction unmatched. CDR3 length equals 14 residues. CDR3 DNA sequence: TGTGCCAGCAGGAACAGGGGGCTCCACAATGAGCAGTTCTTC. It translates to CASRNRGLHNEQFF.

With regard to this clone: The same CDR3 arises from other DNA sequences in this sample as well. The V and J genes are TRBV7-9 and TRBJ1-5; no definite D call. V lost 4 bases to trimming and J lost 4 bases, with 5 bases between them. This CDR3 spans 12 amino acids. Germline lookup yields CDR1 SEHNR and CDR2 FQNEAQ (reference sequence). The CDR3 nucleotides are TGTGCCAGCAGCTCACAAAATCAGCCCCAGCATTTT. Protein: CASSSQNQPQHF. Combining the CDR3 with reference TRBV7-9 and TRBJ1-5 gives the whole variable domain DTGVSQNPRHKITKRGQNVTFRCDPISEHNRLYWYRQTLGQGPEFLTYFQNEAQLEKSRLLSDRFSAERPKGSFSTLEIQRTEQGDSAMYLCASSSQNQPQHFGDGTRLSIL.

The V call is TRBV24-1, the J call TRBJ2-1; weak D call: TRBD1 (5 bases). V lost 1 base, J lost 4 bases, and 10 bases lay in between. Germline loops: CDR1 KGHDR, CDR2 SFDVKD. The CDR3 runs 15 residues. CDR3 sequence reads: CATSDLARVYNEQFF. The CDR3 region has the DNA TGTGCCACCAGTGATTTAGCCAGGGTTTACAATGAGCAGTTCTTC.

In its sample, this clone was seen a few times. Other DNA sequences in this specimen translate into the identical CDR3. The CDR3 sequence: CASSPSGVGNSPLHF. Here the CDR3 DNA reads TGTGCCAGCAGCCCCTCGGGGGTAGGAAATTCACCCCTCCACTTT. The chain uses TRBV28 and TRBJ1-6; weak D call: TRBD1 (5 bases). V was clipped by 6 bases and J by 7 bases, with 16 bases between them. Germline-derived CDR1 and CDR2 are MDHEN and SYDVKM. This CDR3 is 15 amino acids long.

This chain joins TRBV30 and TRBJ2-7; D perhaps matches TRBD1 (5 bases). The V end was cut by 2 bases, the J end by 4 bases, with 27 bases between. Per germline, CDR1 GTSNPN and CDR2 SVGIG (reference sequence). The CDR3 is 18 amino acids. CDR3 in amino acids: CAWSNVLAGNLPEYEQYF. CDR3 DNA sequence: TGTGCCTGGAGTAACGTGTTGGCAGGGAACCTGCCAGAGTACGAGCAGTACTTC.

V and J are TRBV13 and TRBJ2-7; perhaps TRBD1 as D (5 bases). CDR3 length equals 16 residues. The germline V gene encodes CDR1 PRHDT and CDR2 FYEKMQ (reference sequence). Trimming left V 4 bases short and J 9 bases short, with 25 bases between. This CDR3 is CASSSGQGLGFGRQYF. CDR3 sequence (DNA): TGTGCCAGCAGCTCTGGACAAGGTCTTGGGTTTGGCAGGCAGTACTTC.

This clone was recorded a few times. The chain is built from TRBV5-4 and TRBJ2-3; 9 nucleotides line up with TRBD2. Germline loops: CDR1 SGHNT, CDR2 YYREEE (reference sequence). With 3 bases clipped from V and 1 base from J, the junction kept 3 bases outside the gene matches. The CDR3 extends over 15 amino acids. The CDR3 nucleotides are TGTGCCAGCAGCTCCCGGACTAGCGGCACAGATACGCAGTATTTT. This gives the protein CASSSRTSGTDTQYF. The full variable domain, completed using reference TRBV5-4 and TRBJ2-3, is ETGVTQSPTHLIKTRGQQVTLRCSSQSGHNTVSWYQQALGQGPQFIFQYYREEENGRGNFPPRFSGLQFPNYSSELNVNALELDDSALYLCASSSRTSGTDTQYFGPGTRLTVL.

This sequence joins TRBV10-3 and TRBJ2-3; D is perhaps TRBD2 (6 bases). The CDR3 consists of 16 residues. Between the trimmed V and J ends, which lost 2 bases and 6 bases, there was a span of 18 bases. Germline assignment: CDR1 ENHRY and CDR2 SYGVKD. CDR3: CAISEPGTSRPDTQYF. The CDR3 DNA reads as TGTGCCATCAGTGAGCCGGGGACTTCCCGGCCCGATACGCAGTATTTT.

This chain uses TRBV7-2 with TRBJ2-5; TRBD1 agrees at 7 bases. This CDR3 has 15 amino acids. Trimming took 4 bases from V and 4 from J; bases not matched to a gene: 9. Per germline, CDR1 SGHTA and CDR2 FQGNSA. Written as DNA, the CDR3 is TGTGCCAGCAGCTCTGACCGGGACAGAGGAGAGACCCAGTACTTC. Protein product: CASSSDRDRGETQYF. The whole variable domain, filled in from reference TRBV7-2 and TRBJ2-5, reads GAGVSQSPSNKVTEKGKDVELRCDPISGHTALYWYRQSLGQGLEFLIYFQGNSAPDKSGLPSDRFSAERTGGSVSTLTIQRTQQEDSAVYLCASSSDRDRGETQYFGPGTRLLVL.

The J gene is TRBJ2-7, the V gene TRBV28; TRBD1 matches at 10 bases. There are 16 residues in the CDR3. The J segment lost 4 bases and the V segment lost 7 bases, leaving 13 bases of the junction unmatched. Germline V gives CDR1 MDHEN, CDR2 SYDVKM. The CDR3 here is CASTPGGGQGGYEQYF. The CDR3 DNA reads TGTGCCAGCACCCCGGGCGGTGGACAGGGGGGGTACGAGCAGTACTTC.

The chain has TRBV10-3 and TRBJ1-5; 7 bases match TRBD1. With V trimmed by 9 bases and J by 5 bases, 13 bases remained unmatched. Germline CDR1 reads ENHRY; CDR2 reads SYGVKD. The CDR3 length is 15 residues. The CDR3 loop reads CAIPPGTVLYQPQHF. In DNA form, the CDR3 reads TGTGCCATACCCCCCGGGACAGTCTTATATCAGCCCCAGCATTTT.

As regards this clone: The same CDR3 can be traced to other DNA sequences in this sample. The rearrangement joins TRBV6-5 to TRBJ2-1; D not resolved. The ends were cut back, 5 bases at V and 10 bases at J, with 12 bases in the middle. The CDR3 covers 12 residues. CDR1 is MNHEY, CDR2 SVGAGI, per germline. The CDR3 DNA reads TGTGCCAGCAGTCCCGGTTACGGGGAGCAGTTCTTC. Translated: CASSPGYGEQFF.

J is TRBJ1-1 and V is TRBV18; D not certain. CDR1 is KGHSH and CDR2 is LQKENI in the germline V gene. The CDR3 is 15 residues long. V lost 2 bases to trimming and J lost 6 bases, with 16 bases between them. The CDR3 region is CASSPRLGVHAEAFF. The CDR3 DNA reads TGTGCCAGCTCACCAAGACTTGGAGTTCACGCTGAAGCTTTCTTT.